The 17 T cell receptor beta chains below come from one sample, sequenced in a study of cytomegalovirus exposure and HLA in healthy donors. Generated by immunoSEQ multiplex PCR, the TCRdb table keeps only in-frame clones and is missing some. The data hold approximately 270,000 clones, with roughly 90% observed a single time. Sequencing was performed on PBMCs. Receptor source: a woman between 18 and 29 years old in good health and CMV-seronegative.

This chain joins TRBV19 and TRBJ2-1; D perhaps matches TRBD1 (6 bases). The CDR3 has 15 residues. V dropped 6 bases and J dropped 2 bases, with 14 bases sitting between them. From germline, CDR1 is LNHDA and CDR2 SQIVND (reference sequence). This CDR3 reads CASSLSGEPYNEQFF. The CDR3 bases are TGTGCCAGTAGCCTTTCAGGGGAACCCTACAATGAGCAGTTCTTC. Combining the CDR3 with reference TRBV19 and TRBJ2-1 gives the whole variable domain DGGITQSPKYLFRKEGQNVTLSCEQNLNHDAMYWYRQDPGQGLRLIYYSQIVNDFQKGDIAEGYSVSREKKESFPLTVTSAQKNPTAFYLCASSLSGEPYNEQFFGPGTRLTVL.

This rearrangement joins TRBV5-1 to TRBJ1-6; no definite D call. This CDR3 contains 16 residues. CDR1 is SGHRS and CDR2 is YFSETQ in the germline V gene. Trimming cost V 0 bases and J 7 bases, with 14 bases left between them. CDR3 nucleotide sequence: TGCGCCAGCAGCTTGGGAGGAATCGTGTTGAATTCACCCCTCCACTTT. This codes for CASSLGGIVLNSPLHF.

This clone was observed once. The V call is TRBV28, the J call TRBJ2-3; tentatively, D is TRBD2 (5 bases). The length of the CDR3 is 12 residues. The V end was cut by 5 bases, the J end by 4 bases, with 7 bases between. CDR1 and CDR2 (germline): MDHEN, SYDVKM. For the CDR3, the DNA is TGTGCCAGCAGTCAACTAGCAGATACGCAGTATTTT. As protein: CASSQLADTQYF.

This chain connects TRBV28 to TRBJ2-7; D is uncertain. Germline CDR1 and CDR2: MDHEN and SYDVKM. V lost 5 bases to trimming and J lost 2 bases, with 19 bases between them. The CDR3 covers 16 residues. CDR3 DNA sequence: TGTGCCAGCAGTGCCTTGGGCAGCTCGATCCCCTACGAGCAGTACGTC. Its translation is CASSALGSSIPYEQYV.

Concerning this clone itself: The junction departs from germline at one end; a sequencing error may be responsible. The chain is built from TRBV7-2 and TRBJ2-1, with TRBD2 identical over 14 bases. CDR3 length: 15 amino acids. CDR1 and CDR2 (germline): SGHTA, FQGNSA. The CDR3 DNA sequence: TGTGCCAGCACCTTAGAGGGGACTAGCGGGGGCGAGCAGTTCTTC. This codes for CASTLEGTSGGEQFF.

V usage is TRBV28 and J usage is TRBJ2-3; possible D gene TRBD1, 6 bases. The CDR3 runs to 16 residues. The V gene lost 5 bases and the J gene lost 0 bases, with 15 bases spanning the gap. Germline lookup yields CDR1 MDHEN and CDR2 SYDVKM. This CDR3 is CASSSPDSTSTDTQYF. The CDR3 DNA reads TGTGCCAGCAGTAGCCCGGACAGTACTAGCACAGATACGCAGTATTTT.

This clone was recorded once. This chain connects TRBV5-6 to TRBJ2-3, with 10 positions matching TRBD2. V was clipped by 4 bases and J by 1 base; unmatched bases: 3. CDR1 SGHDT and CDR2 YYEEEE come from the germline V gene. The CDR3 loop spans 15 amino acids. The CDR3 DNA is TGTGCCAGCAGCCAGCGGGGGGGTGGCACAGATACGCAGTATTTT. Its translation: CASSQRGGGTDTQYF. The full variable domain, in which reference TRBV5-6 and TRBJ2-3 provide the parts outside the CDR3, is DAGVTQSPTHLIKTRGQQVTLRCSPKSGHDTVSWYQQALGQGPQFIFQYYEEEERQRGNFPDRFSGHQFPNYSSELNVNALLLGDSALYLCASSQRGGGTDTQYFGPGTRLTVL.

The table lists this clone with a few counts. V and J are TRBV5-1 and TRBJ1-6; 8 nucleotides agree with TRBD1. Germline lookup yields CDR1 SGHRS and CDR2 YFSETQ. The CDR3 spans 17 residues. Trimming at V came to 4 bases and at J to 14 bases, leaving 20 bases not matched to a gene. As DNA, the CDR3 is TGCGCCAGCAGCCCTAAGGGACAGGCCCTTCATATCGGGGCCCTCCACTTT. It specifies CASSPKGQALHIGALHF.

V is TRBV6-5 and J is TRBJ1-5; 9 bases line up with TRBD1. Germline lookup yields CDR1 MNHEY and CDR2 SVGAGI. Germline trimming cut 5 bases from V and 3 bases from J; bases unmatched to any gene: 5. CDR3 length: 15 residues. The CDR3 is CASSQGTGINQPQHF. The CDR3 coding sequence is TGTGCCAGCAGTCAGGGGACAGGGATCAATCAGCCCCAGCATTTT.

The chain employs TRBV27 and TRBJ1-5; D uncertain. The V gene lost 3 bases and the J gene lost 3 bases, with 6 bases spanning the gap. The V gene's germline CDR1 is MNHEY and CDR2 SMNVEV (reference sequence). The CDR3 is 13 residues long. The CDR3 DNA reads as TGTGCCAGCAGTTTTGACTTCAATCAGCCCCAGCATTTT. Translating gives CASSFDFNQPQHF.

The rearrangement joins TRBV28 to TRBJ2-2; 9 nucleotides match TRBD1. CDR3 length: 14 amino acids. Trimming cost V 5 bases and J 6 bases; bases outside gene matches: 4. Per germline, CDR1 MDHEN and CDR2 SYDVKM. The CDR3 DNA is TGTGCCAGCAGTCGACAGGGGGAGGCCGGGGAGCTGTTTTTT. Translating gives CASSRQGEAGELFF. Combining the CDR3 with reference TRBV28 and TRBJ2-2 gives the whole variable domain DVKVTQSSRYLVKRTGEKVFLECVQDMDHENMFWYRQDPGLGLRLIYFSYDVKMKEKGDIPEGYSVSREKKERFSLILESASTNQTSMYLCASSRQGEAGELFFGEGSRLTVL.

This chain links TRBV28 with TRBJ2-1; TRBD2 might be the D (5 bases). Germline V gene sequence: CDR1 MDHEN, CDR2 SYDVKM. The V end lost 3 bases, the J end lost 7 bases, and 10 bases lay between the germline ends. CDR3 length: 13 residues. CDR3 loop: CASSFSEGNEQFF. The CDR3, as DNA: TGTGCCAGCAGTTTCTCCGAGGGTAATGAGCAGTTCTTC.

The chain carries TRBV28 and TRBJ1-5; TRBD1 aligns across 8 bases. The germline V gene encodes CDR1 MDHEN and CDR2 SYDVKM. The trim removed 2 bases at V and 4 bases at J, leaving 7 bases unmatched. The CDR3 totals 16 residues. The CDR3 nucleotides are TGTGCCAGCAGTTTAGATGACAGGGGATGGAATCAGCCCCAGCATTTT. This encodes CASSLDDRGWNQPQHF. The whole variable domain, filled in from reference TRBV28 and TRBJ1-5, reads DVKVTQSSRYLVKRTGEKVFLECVQDMDHENMFWYRQDPGLGLRLIYFSYDVKMKEKGDIPEGYSVSREKKERFSLILESASTNQTSMYLCASSLDDRGWNQPQHFGDGTRLSIL.

This chain links TRBV27 with TRBJ1-1, with TRBD1 identical over 9 bases. CDR1 and CDR2 from the germline V gene are MNHEY and SMNVEV (reference sequence). J gave up 4 bases and V 1 base, and 4 bases lay outside the gene matches. The CDR3 covers 15 residues. In DNA, the CDR3 is TGTGCCAGCAGTTTATTAGGGACAGGGACCACTGAAGCTTTCTTT. This sequence encodes CASSLLGTGTTEAFF.

The chain combines TRBV5-1 with TRBJ1-4, with a tentative D call TRBD1 (6 bases). With 3 bases removed from V and 7 bases from J, the gap between germline ends came to 10 bases. The CDR3 loop spans 13 amino acids. From germline, CDR1 is SGHRS and CDR2 YFSETQ. The CDR3 sequence is CASSWGHPEKLFF. CDR3 sequence (DNA): TGCGCCAGCAGCTGGGGACACCCTGAAAAACTGTTTTTT. Full variable domain (missing parts from reference TRBV5-1 and TRBJ1-4): KAGVTQTPRYLIKTRGQQVTLSCSPISGHRSVSWYQQTPGQGLQFLFEYFSETQRNKGNFPGRFSGRQFSNSRSEMNVSTLELGDSALYLCASSWGHPEKLFFGSGTQLSVL.

The V and J genes are TRBV5-1 and TRBJ2-5, with 7 bases matching TRBD1. V lost 3 bases, J lost 2 bases, and 10 bases stayed unmatched. Germline loops: CDR1 SGHRS, CDR2 YFSETQ. The length of the CDR3 is 16 residues. The CDR3 coding sequence is TGCGCCAGCAGCTACCTCCATGACAGGGAACAAGAGACCCAGTACTTC. Translating gives CASSYLHDREQETQYF.

V usage is TRBV7-9 and J usage is TRBJ2-1, with TRBD2 matching 11 bases. The CDR3 covers 15 residues. Germline CDR1 SEHNR, CDR2 FQNEAQ (reference sequence). The junction had 4 bases not matched to a gene; V was cut back by 1 base and J by 8 bases. The CDR3 DNA is TGTGCCAGCAGCTTAGGCCTAGCGGGGGGCCATGAGCAGTTCTTC. Translated: CASSLGLAGGHEQFF.